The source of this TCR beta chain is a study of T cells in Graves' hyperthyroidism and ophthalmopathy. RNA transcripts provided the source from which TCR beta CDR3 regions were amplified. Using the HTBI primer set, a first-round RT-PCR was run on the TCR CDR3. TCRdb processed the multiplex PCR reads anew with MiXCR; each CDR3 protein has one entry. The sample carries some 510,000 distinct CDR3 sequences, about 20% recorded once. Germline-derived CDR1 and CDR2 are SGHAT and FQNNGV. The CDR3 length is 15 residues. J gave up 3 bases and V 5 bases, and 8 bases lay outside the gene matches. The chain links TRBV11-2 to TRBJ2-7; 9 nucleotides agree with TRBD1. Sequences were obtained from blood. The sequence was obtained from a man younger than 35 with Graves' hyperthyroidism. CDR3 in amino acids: CASSRGQGIRYEQYF. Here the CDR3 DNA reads TGTGCCAGCAGCCGGGGACAGGGTATCCGCTACGAGCAGTACTTC. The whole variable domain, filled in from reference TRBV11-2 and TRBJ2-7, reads EAGVAQSPRYKIIEKRQSVAFWCNPISGHATLYWYQQILGQGPKLLIQFQNNGVVDDSQLPKDRFSAERLKGVDSTLKIQPAKLEDSAVYLCASSRGQGIRYEQYFGPGTRLTVT.